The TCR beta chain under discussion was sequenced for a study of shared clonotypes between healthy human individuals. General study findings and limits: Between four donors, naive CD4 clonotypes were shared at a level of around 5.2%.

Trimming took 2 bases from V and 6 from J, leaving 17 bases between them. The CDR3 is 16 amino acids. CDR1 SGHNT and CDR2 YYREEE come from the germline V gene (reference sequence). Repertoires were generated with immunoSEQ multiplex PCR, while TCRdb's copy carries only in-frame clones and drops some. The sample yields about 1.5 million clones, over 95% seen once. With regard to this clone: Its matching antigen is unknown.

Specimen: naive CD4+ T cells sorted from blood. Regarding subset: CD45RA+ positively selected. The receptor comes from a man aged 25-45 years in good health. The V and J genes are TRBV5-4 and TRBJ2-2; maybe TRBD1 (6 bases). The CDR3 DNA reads TGTGCCAGCAGCTTCGGGGCAGGGGCAAGGTCCGGGGAGCTGTTTTTT. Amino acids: CASSFGAGARSGELFF.